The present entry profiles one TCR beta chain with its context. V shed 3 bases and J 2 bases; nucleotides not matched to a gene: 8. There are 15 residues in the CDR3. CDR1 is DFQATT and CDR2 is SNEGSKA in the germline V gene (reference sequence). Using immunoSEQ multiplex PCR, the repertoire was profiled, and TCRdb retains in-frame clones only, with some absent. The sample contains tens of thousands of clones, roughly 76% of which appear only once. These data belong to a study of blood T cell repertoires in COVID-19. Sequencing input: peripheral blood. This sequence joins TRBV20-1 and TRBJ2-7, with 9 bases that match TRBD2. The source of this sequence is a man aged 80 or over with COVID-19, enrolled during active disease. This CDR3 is CSASNPASGTYEQYF. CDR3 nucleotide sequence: TGCAGTGCTAGTAACCCCGCTAGCGGGACCTACGAGCAGTACTTC.